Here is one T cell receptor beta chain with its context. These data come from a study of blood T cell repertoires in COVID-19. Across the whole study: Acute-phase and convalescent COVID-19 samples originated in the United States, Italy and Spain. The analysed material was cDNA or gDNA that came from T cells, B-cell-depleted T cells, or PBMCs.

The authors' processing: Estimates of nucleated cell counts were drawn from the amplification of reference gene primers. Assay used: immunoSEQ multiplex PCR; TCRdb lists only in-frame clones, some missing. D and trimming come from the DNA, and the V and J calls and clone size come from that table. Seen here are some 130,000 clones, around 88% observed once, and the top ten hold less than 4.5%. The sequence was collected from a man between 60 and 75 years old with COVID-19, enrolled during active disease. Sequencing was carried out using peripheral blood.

CDR3 nucleotides: TGTGCCTGGAGTCAGCCAGGGGGGAATCAGCCCCAGCATTTT. Translating it yields CAWSQPGGNQPQHF. The rearrangement links TRBV30 to TRBJ1-5; 7 nucleotides match TRBD1. The CDR3 spans 14 residues. J was trimmed by 4 bases and V by 2 bases; bases with no gene match: 5. The germline V gene encodes CDR1 GTSNPN and CDR2 SVGIG (reference sequence).